Following are 26 T cell receptor beta chains from one sample sequenced in a study of a mutant IDH1 vaccine in newly diagnosed glioma. The antigens of these receptors remain unknown. This sample's time point: week 47, end of study. Doses of 300 ug of mutant IDH1 20-mer peptide were given with topical imiquimod. Here immunoSEQ multiplex PCR was the method, and the copy in TCRdb shows in-frame clones only, minus some. Of some 20,000 clones in the sample, 84% are singletons; the top ten hold about 2.7%. The sequences come from PBMCs, collected from a glioma patient whose treatment included an IDH1 peptide vaccine. The receptors originated from a middle-aged man with glioma.

The rearrangement links TRBV7-6 to TRBJ2-7; a weak D match, TRBD2 (6 bases). The CDR3 sequence is 14 residues long. Between the trimmed V and J ends, which lost 2 bases and 6 bases, there was a span of 14 bases. CDR1 is SGHVS and CDR2 is FNYEAQ in the germline V gene. The CDR3 loop reads CASSLSRRGGEQYF. The CDR3 nucleotides read TGTGCCAGCAGCTTATCCCGGAGGGGAGGCGAGCAGTACTTC. Using reference TRBV7-6 and TRBJ2-7 for the parts outside the CDR3, the full variable domain is GAGVSQSPRYKVTKRGQDVALRCDPISGHVSLYWYRQALGQGPEFLTYFNYEAQQDKSGLPNDRFSAERPEGSISTLTIQRTEQRDSAMYRCASSLSRRGGEQYFGPGTRLTVT.

This clone was seen once. J is TRBJ2-2 and V is TRBV19; 7 bases line up with TRBD2. Germline CDR1 is LNHDA and CDR2 is SQIVND (reference sequence). This CDR3 has 16 amino acids. V lost 10 bases, J lost 5 bases, and 16 bases stayed unmatched. CDR3 bases: TGTGCCACTAGAGCCTTGGCGGGAGAGGGGACCGGGGAGCTGTTTTTT. This codes for CATRALAGEGTGELFF.

The rearrangement links TRBV5-6 to TRBJ1-5; tentatively, D is TRBD1 (5 bases). The CDR3 contains 16 residues. V gave up 0 bases and J gave up 6 bases, with 16 bases separating them. Germline values: CDR1 SGHDT, CDR2 YYEEEE. This chain's CDR3 is CASSLAGDGAVQPQHF. CDR3 DNA sequence: TGTGCCAGCAGCTTGGCCGGGGACGGAGCAGTTCAGCCCCAGCATTTT. The whole variable domain, remainder taken from reference TRBV5-6 and TRBJ1-5, is DAGVTQSPTHLIKTRGQQVTLRCSPKSGHDTVSWYQQALGQGPQFIFQYYEEEERQRGNFPDRFSGHQFPNYSSELNVNALLLGDSALYLCASSLAGDGAVQPQHFGDGTRLSIL.

The V call is TRBV6-5, the J call TRBJ2-7; TRBD1 matches at 11 bases. J lost 6 bases, V lost 6 bases, and 10 bases had no gene match. Germline-derived CDR1 and CDR2 are MNHEY and SVGAGI. This CDR3 has 15 residues. The CDR3 DNA reads as TGTGCCAGCAGCGATACGGGACAGGGGGTAGGCGAGCAGTACTTC. Encoded protein: CASSDTGQGVGEQYF.

J is TRBJ2-7 and V is TRBV5-4, with 11 bases fitting TRBD1. Germline trimming cut 2 bases from V and 2 bases from J; bases unmatched to any gene: 3. This CDR3 is 15 amino acids long. CDR1 SGHNT and CDR2 YYREEE come from the germline V gene (reference sequence). CDR3 in DNA: TGTGCCAGCAGCTTAGGGACAGGGGGAACCTACGAGCAGTACTTC. This encodes CASSLGTGGTYEQYF.

This chain uses TRBV6-5 with TRBJ1-2; D unresolved. Trimming removed 0 bases at V and 8 bases at J, with 7 bases between. The CDR3 consists of 12 residues. Germline loops: CDR1 MNHEY, CDR2 SVGAGI. The CDR3, as DNA: TGTGCCAGCAGTTACTCGGGGTTGGGCTACACCTTC. Residues: CASSYSGLGYTF.

The chain employs TRBV6-5 and TRBJ1-1; 8 nucleotides agree with TRBD1. J gave up 4 bases and V 7 bases, and 5 bases lay outside the gene matches. The CDR3 contains 13 residues. Germline V gene lookup returns CDR1 MNHEY and CDR2 SVGAGI. CDR3: CASTMTGATEAFF. CDR3 in DNA: TGTGCCAGCACCATGACAGGGGCCACTGAAGCTTTCTTT.

This clone was counted once. The rearrangement uses TRBV2 and TRBJ2-7; TRBD1 agrees at 10 bases. CDR3 size: 15 residues. V lost 6 bases and J lost 7; bases outside the gene matches: 12. The germline CDR1 and CDR2 sequences are SNHLY and FYNNEI. Written as DNA, the CDR3 is TGTGCCAGCAGCTATGGACAGGGGGTGCCCGAGGAGCAGTACTTC. Residues: CASSYGQGVPEEQYF.

The V and J genes are TRBV9 and TRBJ1-1; no clear D. Germline V gives CDR1 SGDLS, CDR2 YYNGEE. Trimming removed 0 bases from V and 2 bases from J, with 8 bases in between. The CDR3 covers 14 residues. The CDR3 coding sequence is TGTGCCAGCAGCGTAGTCCCCGTAAACACTGAAGCTTTCTTT. Translating gives CASSVVPVNTEAFF.

This chain joins TRBV5-1 and TRBJ2-5; D is undetermined. The germline V and J ends were trimmed by 6 bases and 1 base, with 13 bases remaining between them. Germline V gene data show CDR1 as SGHRS and CDR2 as YFSETQ. This CDR3 contains 14 residues. CDR3 protein: CASKGHPSQETQYF. CDR3 coding DNA: TGCGCCAGCAAAGGTCACCCGTCCCAAGAGACCCAGTACTTC.

The gene calls are TRBV5-1 and TRBJ1-4, with D unresolved. The germline CDR1 and CDR2 sequences are SGHRS and YFSETQ. With 0 bases removed from V and 0 bases from J, the gap between germline ends came to 9 bases. The CDR3 covers 16 residues. The CDR3 is CASSLAYRATNEKLFF. CDR3 DNA sequence: TGCGCCAGCAGCTTGGCTTATCGGGCAACTAATGAAAAACTGTTTTTT.

The chain carries TRBV27 and TRBJ2-7; 9 nucleotides agree with TRBD2. The CDR3 is 18 amino acids. Germline CDR1 and CDR2: MNHEY and SMNVEV (reference sequence). Germline trimming cut 7 bases from V and 3 bases from J; bases unmatched to any gene: 19. CDR3 sequence reads: CASIARMVGGRGHYEQYF. DNA of the CDR3: TGTGCCAGCATCGCGAGGATGGTCGGCGGGAGGGGCCACTACGAGCAGTACTTC.

The chain uses TRBV29-1 and TRBJ2-5; 7 nucleotides line up with TRBD1. The CDR3 runs 12 residues. Trimming cost V 4 bases and J 5 bases; bases outside gene matches: 4. Germline V gives CDR1 SQVTM, CDR2 ANQGSEA. In nucleotides, the CDR3 is TGCAGCGTTGGACAGGGTCGGGAGACCCAGTACTTC. Translating it yields CSVGQGRETQYF.

The genes are TRBV28 and TRBJ1-1; 10 bases fit TRBD1. The ends lost 5 bases at V and 11 bases at J; junction bases unmatched: 14. Germline CDR1 is MDHEN and CDR2 is SYDVKM. The CDR3 has 15 amino acids. This CDR3 is CASSPPPGQGDSAFF. DNA of the CDR3: TGTGCCAGCAGTCCCCCCCCTGGACAGGGGGATTCGGCTTTCTTT.

V and J are TRBV18 and TRBJ2-3; 9 bases agree with TRBD1. The CDR3 extends over 14 amino acids. The V segment lost 4 bases and the J segment 6 bases; nucleotides outside the gene matches: 5. Germline-derived CDR1 and CDR2 are KGHSH and LQKENI. The CDR3 DNA follows: TGTGCCAGCTCACTGGGGACAGGGCTGGATACGCAGTATTTT. As protein: CASSLGTGLDTQYF.

The rearrangement uses TRBV7-2 and TRBJ2-7; unclear D gene. Germline values: CDR1 SGHTA, CDR2 FQGNSA. Deletions cut 1 base from V and 0 bases from J, with 10 bases between. This CDR3 region has 15 residues. CDR3 nucleotides: TGTGCCAGCAGCTTAGAGTCCTTAAGCTCCTACGAGCAGTACTTC. Protein product: CASSLESLSSYEQYF.

V gene TRBV20-1 combines with J gene TRBJ2-2; D unclear. Germline CDR1 reads DFQATT; CDR2 reads SNEGSKA (reference sequence). The CDR3 has 11 amino acids. Between the trimmed V and J ends, which lost 0 bases and 6 bases, there was a span of 2 bases. CDR3 nucleotide sequence: TGCAGTGCTAGAGAGCCCGGGGAGCTGTTTTTT. Its translation: CSAREPGELFF.

The rearrangement joins TRBV7-3 to TRBJ2-2; 7 nucleotides match TRBD2. The CDR3 runs 16 residues. The J segment lost 4 bases and the V segment lost 5 bases, leaving 10 bases of the junction unmatched. Germline loops: CDR1 SGHTA, CDR2 FQGTGA. The CDR3 nucleotides are TGTGCCAGCAGCGGAGGGGCTAGCGGTGGCACCGGGGAGCTGTTTTTT. Amino acid sequence: CASSGGASGGTGELFF.

On this clone: At one of its ends the junction is not consistent with the germline gene, which may arise from a read error. This chain links TRBV5-1 with TRBJ2-1; no clear D gene. Germline V gives CDR1 SGHRS, CDR2 YFSETQ. CDR3 length: 14 residues. The CDR3 is CASNLGEPYNEQFF. Here the CDR3 DNA reads TGCGCCAGCAACTTGGGCGAACCCTACAATGAGCAGTTCTTC.

This chain uses TRBV11-2 with TRBJ2-3; no reliable D call. V was shortened by 3 bases and J by 3 bases, with 1 base between the two germline ends. This CDR3 has 11 amino acids. Germline CDR1 SGHAT, CDR2 FQNNGV. The CDR3 here is CASSLTDTQYF. The CDR3 nucleotides read TGTGCCAGCAGCTTGACAGATACGCAGTATTTT. The full variable domain, its missing parts supplied by reference TRBV11-2 and TRBJ2-3, is EAGVAQSPRYKIIEKRQSVAFWCNPISGHATLYWYQQILGQGPKLLIQFQNNGVVDDSQLPKDRFSAERLKGVDSTLKIQPAKLEDSAVYLCASSLTDTQYFGPGTRLTVL.

The rearrangement links TRBV6-4 to TRBJ2-1, with TRBD2 matching 8 bases. The CDR3 has 16 residues. J lost 4 bases, V lost 9 bases, and 14 bases had no gene match. Germline CDR1 MRHNA, CDR2 SNTAGT. CDR3 loop: CARGPPSAGAYNEQFF. Written as DNA, the CDR3 is TGTGCCAGAGGGCCCCCATCAGCGGGAGCTTACAATGAGCAGTTCTTC.

The chain combines TRBV6-5 with TRBJ2-5; possible D gene TRBD2, 6 bases. Near its end, the DNA agrees better with TRBJ2-7, so the J call may be wrong. The CDR3 runs to 16 residues. Germline CDR1 and CDR2: MNHEY and SVGAGI. CDR3 sequence reads: CASSSGLKRVMYEQYF. The CDR3 DNA reads as TGTGCCAGCAGTTCGGGACTCAAAAGGGTTATGTACGAGCAGTACTTC.

The gene calls are TRBV18 and TRBJ1-2; D unclear. The germline V and J ends were trimmed by 0 bases and 3 bases, with 5 bases remaining between them. The germline gives CDR1 KGHSH, CDR2 LQKENI. CDR3 length: 13 amino acids. The CDR3 here is CASSPPLDYGYTF. Written as DNA, the CDR3 is TGTGCCAGCTCACCACCGCTAGACTATGGCTACACCTTC.

This rearrangement joins TRBV6-6 to TRBJ2-2, with 13 bases that match TRBD2. From germline, CDR1 is MNHNY and CDR2 SVGAGI (reference sequence). The CDR3 runs to 15 residues. The V gene end was trimmed by 4 bases and the J gene end by 5 bases; junction bases not matched to a gene: 1. The CDR3 is CASSSTSGRTGELFF. The CDR3 DNA sequence: TGTGCCAGCAGTTCGACTAGCGGGAGGACCGGGGAGCTGTTTTTT.

In nucleotides, the CDR3 is TGTGCCAGCAGCGTAGCGGACACCAATCAGCCCCAGCATTTT. It yields the protein CASSVADTNQPQHF. The gene calls are TRBV9 and TRBJ1-5; TRBD1 might be the D (5 bases). The germline V gene has CDR1 SGDLS and CDR2 YYNGEE. V was trimmed by 0 bases and J by 3 bases, leaving 7 bases between them. CDR3 length: 14 amino acids.

The chain is built from TRBV4-3 and TRBJ2-7, with TRBD1 identical over 8 bases. This CDR3 has 15 amino acids. CDR1 is LGHNA, CDR2 YSLEER, per germline. The V gene end was trimmed by 1 base and the J gene end by 12 bases; junction bases not matched to a gene: 14. CDR3 amino acids: CASSQGSGQGSILYF. The DNA for the CDR3 is TGCGCCAGCAGCCAAGGGAGTGGACAGGGCTCAATTCTGTACTTC.